This T cell receptor (beta chain) was profiled in a study of blood T cell repertoires in COVID-19. Turning to the study itself: Nucleic acid was either cDNA or gDNA, and it came from T cells, B-cell-depleted T cells, or PBMCs.

Original processing notes: Counts of nucleated cells, estimated from reference gene primer amplification, were obtained. Only in-frame clones appear in the TCRdb table, and some are missing; sequencing was by immunoSEQ multiplex PCR. V and J calls and clone size come straight from that table; D and trimming were deduced from the DNA. This table has 53,000 or so clones, about nine tenths appearing once. CDR3 length: 17 residues. Germline assignment: CDR1 LGHDT and CDR2 YNNKEL (reference sequence). V was cut by 0 bases and J by 5 bases, with 19 bases left in between. The chain couples TRBV3-1 (or the pseudogene TRBV3-2) to TRBJ2-5, with a weak D call TRBD2 (7 bases). This TCR was recovered from a man older than 75 with acute or convalescent COVID-19. Source material: peripheral blood. For the CDR3, the DNA is TGTGCCAGCAGCCAAGAGGGGAGGGGGGCCAGGTCGGAGACCCAGTACTTC. Protein sequence: CASSQEGRGARSETQYF.